These 19 T cell receptor beta chains originate from one sample sequenced in a study of shared clonotypes between healthy human individuals. Here immunoSEQ multiplex PCR was the method, and the copy in TCRdb shows in-frame clones only, minus some. This sample has 2 million or so clones, with 85% to 95% found just once. Sequencing was done on a sample of naive CD4+ T cells sorted from blood. This sample's subset: CD45RA+ positively selected. These TCRs come from a man younger than 35 in good health.

The chain carries TRBV29-1 and TRBJ2-2, with no clear D. Germline CDR1 is SQVTM and CDR2 is ANQGSEA. This CDR3 region has 13 residues. V lost 5 bases and J 0 bases, leaving 7 bases between the germline ends. The CDR3: CSVHNSNTGELFF. Written as DNA, the CDR3 is TGCAGCGTTCATAATTCGAACACCGGGGAGCTGTTTTTT.

The chain has TRBV2 and TRBJ1-5; the match to TRBD1 covers 8 bases. The ends lost 6 bases at V and 0 bases at J; junction bases unmatched: 4. Germline-derived CDR1 and CDR2 are SNHLY and FYNNEI. The CDR3 is made up of 15 amino acids. CDR3 nucleotides: TGTGCCAGCAGCGTACAGGGGGATAGCAATCAGCCCCAGCATTTT. It is translated as CASSVQGDSNQPQHF.

V usage is TRBV18 and J usage is TRBJ2-5; D is ambiguous. V lost 1 base and J lost 0, with 3 bases in between. The CDR3 contains 13 residues. Germline assignment: CDR1 KGHSH and CDR2 LQKENI. Here the CDR3 reads CASSPLHQETQYF. The CDR3 DNA is TGTGCCAGCTCACCACTCCACCAAGAGACCCAGTACTTC.

The V call is TRBV5-6, the J call TRBJ2-5; D may be TRBD2 (5 bases). CDR1 is SGHDT, CDR2 YYEEEE, per germline. There are 18 residues in the CDR3. Trimming cost V 3 bases and J 5 bases, with 26 bases left between them. The CDR3 sequence is CASSSPQGWVEGWETQYF. The DNA of the CDR3 is TGTGCCAGCAGCTCACCACAAGGTTGGGTAGAGGGCTGGGAGACCCAGTACTTC. Full variable domain (outside the CDR3, taken from reference TRBV5-6 and TRBJ2-5): DAGVTQSPTHLIKTRGQQVTLRCSPKSGHDTVSWYQQALGQGPQFIFQYYEEEERQRGNFPDRFSGHQFPNYSSELNVNALLLGDSALYLCASSSPQGWVEGWETQYFGPGTRLLVL.

V is TRBV29-1 and J is TRBJ2-3; D ambiguous. The CDR3 has 12 residues. The germline V gene encodes CDR1 SQVTM and CDR2 ANQGSEA. V lost 4 bases, J lost 6 bases, and 11 bases lay in between. The CDR3 region has the DNA TGCAGCGTTGGGACCGCCGACGATACGCAGTATTTT. Amino acid sequence: CSVGTADDTQYF.

The J gene is TRBJ2-3, the V gene TRBV18, with a tentative D call TRBD2 (5 bases). Trimming cost V 2 bases and J 5 bases, with 14 bases left between them. This CDR3 has 15 residues. The germline CDR1 and CDR2 sequences are KGHSH and LQKENI. The CDR3 DNA is TGTGCCAGCTCACCATCTTCAGCGGTTGGAGATACGCAGTATTTT. As protein: CASSPSSAVGDTQYF.

This sequence joins TRBV4-1 and TRBJ2-1, with D unresolved. This CDR3 has 18 amino acids. Per the germline V gene, CDR1 is MGHRA and CDR2 is YSYEKL. With 2 bases removed from V and 6 bases from J, the gap between germline ends came to 23 bases. CDR3: CASSQSRSDVTRSNEQFF. CDR3 bases: TGCGCCAGCAGCCAATCCAGGTCTGACGTCACCCGAAGCAATGAGCAGTTCTTC.

Notes on this clone: Relative to the germline gene, one junction end is altered; a read error may explain this. The chain links TRBV6-5 to TRBJ2-2; 10 nucleotides line up with TRBD2. This CDR3 is 16 amino acids long. Germline V gene data show CDR1 as MNHEY and CDR2 as SVGAGI. The DNA for the CDR3 is TGTGCCAGCAGTTATCAACCGGGACTAGCGACCGGGGAGTTGTTTTTT. It specifies CASSYQPGLATGELFF.

The J gene is TRBJ2-7, the V gene TRBV5-1; a possible D gene is TRBD2 (6 bases). Germline V CDR1 and CDR2: SGHRS, YFSETQ. Trimming stripped 7 bases from V and 2 bases from J, with 16 bases between. The CDR3 totals 14 residues. The CDR3 region is CASPWRGIPYEQYF. The CDR3 coding sequence is TGCGCCAGCCCCTGGCGGGGTATCCCCTACGAGCAGTACTTC. Complete variable domain (other parts from reference TRBV5-1 and TRBJ2-7): KAGVTQTPRYLIKTRGQQVTLSCSPISGHRSVSWYQQTPGQGLQFLFEYFSETQRNKGNFPGRFSGRQFSNSRSEMNVSTLELGDSALYLCASPWRGIPYEQYFGPGTRLTVT.

This clone appeared a few times. This chain connects TRBV6-4 to TRBJ2-7; 9 nucleotides align to TRBD2. From germline, CDR1 is MRHNA and CDR2 SNTAGT. Trimming cost V 7 bases and J 2 bases; bases outside gene matches: 3. The CDR3 runs 13 residues. CDR3 in DNA: TGTGCCAGCACATCTAGCGGGGCCTACGAGCAGTACTTC. It yields the protein CASTSSGAYEQYF.

This clone was seen just once. V and J are TRBV30 and TRBJ2-2, with D maybe TRBD1 (6 bases). Trimming removed 7 bases at V and 4 bases at J, with 13 bases between. CDR1 and CDR2 (germline): GTSNPN, SVGIG (reference sequence). This CDR3 has 13 residues. The CDR3 sequence: CASLRGSTGELFF. The CDR3, as DNA: TGTGCCTCCCTCAGGGGCAGCACCGGGGAGCTGTTTTTT.

The chain employs TRBV30 and TRBJ1-6; possibly TRBD1 for D (5 bases). The CDR3 contains 15 residues. CDR1 is GTSNPN, CDR2 SVGIG, per germline (reference sequence). The V and J ends lost 8 bases and 6 bases respectively, with 20 bases between them. The CDR3 region is CAGYAMGRLNSPLHF. Written as DNA, the CDR3 is TGTGCCGGATACGCCATGGGACGGCTTAATTCACCCCTCCACTTT.

The rearrangement links TRBV19 to TRBJ2-2; the D gene is possibly TRBD2 (6 bases). CDR1 and CDR2 (germline): LNHDA, SQIVND (reference sequence). Trimming stripped 1 base from V and 4 bases from J, with 13 bases between. This CDR3 contains 16 residues. The CDR3 nucleotides read TGTGCCAGTAGTATAGTCGGACGGAGGGGCACCGGGGAGCTGTTTTTT. Amino acid sequence: CASSIVGRRGTGELFF.

The chain uses TRBV30 and TRBJ2-5; TRBD1 matches at 7 bases. The CDR3 is 15 amino acids. Germline V gives CDR1 GTSNPN, CDR2 SVGIG (reference sequence). Trimming removed 2 bases from V and 5 bases from J; junction bases left unmatched: 11. The CDR3 DNA reads TGTGCCTGGAGTCCGGGACAGCCGATCAGGGAGACCCAGTACTTC. Its translation is CAWSPGQPIRETQYF.

As to this clone: The same CDR3 can be traced to other DNA sequences in this sample. The chain has TRBV19 and TRBJ1-2; no firm D call. V lost 3 bases, J lost 1 base, and 0 bases lay in between. The V gene's germline CDR1 is LNHDA and CDR2 SQIVND (reference sequence). CDR3 length equals 11 residues. CDR3 residues: CASSINYGYTF. The CDR3 DNA is TGTGCCAGTAGTATTAACTATGGCTACACCTTC.

The rearrangement uses TRBV18 and TRBJ2-3; no definite D call. The CDR3 sequence is 14 residues long. From germline, CDR1 is KGHSH and CDR2 LQKENI. Trimming took 3 bases from V and 2 from J, leaving 9 bases between them. The chain's CDR3 is CASSPWSVTDTQYF. CDR3 sequence (DNA): TGTGCCAGCTCACCTTGGTCCGTCACAGATACGCAGTATTTT.

This clone was detected only once. The chain joins TRBV11-2 to TRBJ2-3; maybe TRBD2 (6 bases). Germline CDR1 and CDR2: SGHAT and FQNNGV. The CDR3 is 14 amino acids. V was pared by 7 bases and J by 2 bases, with 13 bases between. The CDR3 loop reads CASTEGRPTDTQYF. CDR3 coding DNA: TGTGCCAGCACCGAGGGGAGGCCCACAGATACGCAGTATTTT.

The chain carries TRBV19 and TRBJ1-2, with 7 nucleotides matching TRBD1. Germline CDR1 LNHDA, CDR2 SQIVND (reference sequence). V was pared by 6 bases and J by 4 bases, with 11 bases of the junction left unmatched. The CDR3 runs 15 residues. CDR3 in amino acids: CASRSHSQGTYGYTF. CDR3 coding DNA: TGTGCCAGTAGATCTCACTCACAGGGGACCTATGGCTACACCTTC.

The count of this clone is one. The CDR3 here is CAWKTQGRETQYF. The CDR3 DNA is TGTGCCTGGAAGACCCAGGGAAGGGAGACCCAGTACTTC. The chain links TRBV30 to TRBJ2-5; possibly TRBD1 for D (5 bases). The length of the CDR3 is 13 residues. The germline V gene encodes CDR1 GTSNPN and CDR2 SVGIG (reference sequence). The V end was cut by 4 bases, the J end by 5 bases, with 14 bases between.